These T cell receptor beta chains were read from a single sample in a study of tumor-infiltrating lymphocytes in primary liver carcinoma. Each CDR3 protein gets one entry after TCRdb re-called the multiplex PCR reads with MiXCR. Among tens of thousands of distinct CDR3 sequences listed, around 70% were seen once. The sequenced sample was liver tumor tissue from sampling region 1. These receptors were taken from a middle-aged man with primary liver carcinoma and hepatitis B virus infection. Both conserved end residues are part of each CDR3. Each record gives: clone size, D gene, J gene, V gene, CDR3 protein, CDR3 DNA. A D gene is named only where the DNA matches it firmly. Where a row states a size, it is once, few, many or the class of an expanded clone; other rows omit it.

>many|NA|TRBJ2-2|TRBV12-2
CASRLEPTNTGELFF
TGTGCAAGTCGCTTAGAACCGACGAACACCGGGGAGCTGTTTTTT
>NA|TRBD2|TRBJ2-2|TRBV11-2
CASSSATSGRANLHGELFF
TGTGCCAGCAGCTCGGCGACTAGCGGGAGGGCCAACTTACACGGGGAGCTGTTTTTT
>many|TRBD2|TRBJ2-5|TRBV30
CAFHHRTASGQETQYF
TGTGCCTTTCACCACCGTACGGCTAGCGGACAAGAGACCCAGTACTTC
>NA|TRBD1|TRBJ2-5|TRBV28
CPSRMSGGVYQETQYF
TGTCCCAGCAGAATGTCAGGGGGCGTGTACCAAGAGACCCAGTACTTC
>few|NA|TRBJ2-3|TRBV20-1
CSAPARRDDTDTQYF
TGCAGTGCTCCCGCCCGGCGGGACGACACAGATACGCAGTATTTT
>NA|NA|TRBJ1-4|TRBV6-1
CASSEFTGLGGEKLFF
TGTGCCAGCAGTGAGTTTACGGGTCTCGGGGGTGAAAAACTGTTTTTT
>NA|NA|TRBJ1-3|TRBV4-1
CAIRTVGSGNTIYF
NA
>medium-sized|NA|TRBJ1-2|TRBV7-9
CASSRVGAGYTF
TGTGCCAGCAGCCGCGTGGGAGCCGGCTACACCTTC
>NA|NA|TRBJ2-2|TRBV6-1
CVSSESGETGELFF
TGTGTCAGCAGCGAATCAGGGGAAACCGGAGAGCTGTTTTTT
>many|NA|TRBJ2-4|TRBV28
CASSLIAKNIQYF
TGTGCCAGCAGTCTTATAGCCAAAAACATTCAGTACTTC
>NA|TRBD2|TRBJ2-5|TRBV11-2
CASSGLTGAGEIQYF
TGTGCCAGTAGCGGCCTTACAGGAGCGGGAGAGATCCAGTACTTC
>NA|NA|TRBJ2-7|TRBV29-1
CSVRTVTSYEQYF
TGCAGTGTTCGGACAGTGACTTCCTATGAGCAGTACTTC
>NA|TRBD1|TRBJ2-7|TRBV4-1
CASSQVRTGRNGQYF
TGTGCCAGCAGCCAAGTAAGGACAGGGCGAAACGGGCAGTACTTC
>NA|NA|TRBJ1-2|TRBV6-5
CASSQTTNCGYTF
TGTGCCAGCAGCCAAACAACTAACTGTGGCTACACCTTC
>NA|NA|TRBJ2-5|TRBV11-2
CVSSLVEETRYF
TGTGTCAGTAGCTTAGTAGAAGAGACCCGGTACTTC
>large|NA|TRBJ2-7|TRBV11-2
CASSLSELASQYF
TGTGCCAGCAGCTTAAGTGAGCTAGCGTCGCAGTACTTC
>NA|TRBD2|TRBJ2-1|TRBV9
CASSPRTSGRAFEQFF
TGTGCCAGCAGCCCTAGGACTAGCGGGAGGGCCTTTGAGCAGTTCTTC
>NA|TRBD1|TRBJ2-4|TRBV6-5
CASSTPGQGMNIQYF
TGTGCCAGCAGTACTCCGGGACAGGGGATGAACATTCAGTACTTT
>NA|NA|TRBJ1-1|TRBV28
CASNSSRLAEAFF
TGCGCCAGCAATTCCTCACGCCTGGCTGAAGCTTTCTTT
>once|TRBD2|TRBJ2-2|TRBV6-1
CASIATSGAGVLFF
TGTGCCAGTATAGCTACTAGCGGGGCCGGGGTGCTGTTTTTT
>once|TRBD1|TRBJ2-5|TRBV29-1
CSMSRGLAEETQHF
TGCAGCATGTCCAGGGGGTTGGCCGAAGAGACCCAGCACTTC
>few|NA|TRBJ2-5|TRBV10-3
CAISESREQETQYF
TGTGCCATCAGTGAGTCTAGGGAACAAGAGACCCAGTACTTC
>NA|TRBD1|TRBJ1-5|TRBV28
CASRVTRGLRTNQPQHF
TGTGCCAGCCGCGTTACAAGGGGGCTAAGGACCAATCAGCCCCAGCATTTT
>NA|NA|TRBJ2-7|TRBV7-8
CASSVSVRVYEQYF
TGTGCAAGCAGCGTTAGCGTGAGAGTTTACGAGCAGTACTTC
>few|TRBD2|TRBJ2-5|TRBV6-5
CASSNGLAGVYRETQYF
TGTGCCAGCAGTAACGGACTGGCGGGAGTTTACCGAGAGACCCAGTACTTC
>NA|NA|TRBJ1-2|TRBV11-2
CASSPADRHYGYTF
TGTGCCAGCAGTCCAGCCGACAGGCACTATGGATACACCTTC
>NA|TRBD2|TRBJ2-5|TRBV20-1
CSASRGGSGKETQYF
TGCAGTGCTTCCCGCGGCGGGAGCGGGAAGGAGACCCAGTACTTC
>few|NA|TRBJ2-6|TRBV11-2
CASGLFGPSGANVLTF
TGTGCCAGCGGCTTATTCGGCCCCTCAGGGGCCAACGTCCTGACTTTC
>NA|NA|TRBJ2-2|TRBV11-2
CASSLAALARTGELFF
TGTGCCAGCAGCTTAGCGGCGCTAGCGAGGACCGGGGAGCTGTTTTTT
>NA|NA|TRBJ1-1|TRBV6-1
CASSEARGRGPSTEAIF
TGTGCCAGCAGCGAAGCACGAGGAAGGGGACCGAGCACTGAAGCTATCTTT
>NA|TRBD2|TRBJ2-3|TRBV5-5
CASSLGLAGGRDTQYF
TGTGCCAGCAGTTTGGGGCTAGCGGGAGGAAGAGATACGCAGTATTTT
>medium-sized|TRBD2|TRBJ2-2|TRBV29-1
CSVEDAAGAPGELFF
TGCAGCGTTGAAGACGCCGCGGGAGCCCCCGGGGAGCTGTTTTTT
>NA|NA|TRBJ1-4|TRBV6-6
CASSSLGPSINEKLFF
TGTGCCAGCAGTTCCCTCGGACCGTCAATTAATGAAAAACTATTTTTT
>NA|TRBD2|TRBJ2-4|TRBV4-1
CPSSQKGLAGGRDKNIQYF
TGCCCTAGTAGCCAAAAAGGACTAGCGGGAGGGCGGGACAAAAACATTCAGTACTTC
>NA|NA|TRBJ2-1|TRBV12-3/TRBV12-4
CTSSPHGHNEQFF
TGTACCAGCAGTCCGCATGGGCACAATGAGCAGTTCTTC
>few|NA|TRBJ2-7|TRBV12-3/TRBV12-4
CVSSALDYEQYF
TGTGTCAGCAGTGCACTAGACTACGAGCAGTACTTC
>many|NA|TRBJ2-7|TRBV28
CASSLGGGAFEQYF
TGTGCCAGCAGTTTAGGAGGGGGCGCGTTCGAGCAGTACTTC
>many|TRBD2|TRBJ2-3|TRBV30
CAWSVLAGVPDTQYF
TGTGCCTGGAGTGTACTAGCGGGAGTCCCAGATACGCAGTATTTT
>NA|TRBD1|TRBJ2-7|TRBV4-1
CASSRNGDSTYEKHF
TGCGCCAGCAGCCGGAACGGGGACAGCACCTACGAGAAGCACTTC
>once|NA|TRBJ1-2|TRBV10-3
CATLRDSYTF
TGTGCCACCCTAAGGGATAGCTACACCTTC
>NA|NA|TRBJ2-5|TRBV4-1
CARSQPVREETQYF
TGCGCCAGAAGCCAACCTGTCAGAGAAGAGACCCAGTACTTC
>few|NA|TRBJ1-1|TRBV19
CASSLGPRGEAFF
TGTGCCAGTAGTCTGGGGCCTCGGGGTGAAGCTTTCTTT